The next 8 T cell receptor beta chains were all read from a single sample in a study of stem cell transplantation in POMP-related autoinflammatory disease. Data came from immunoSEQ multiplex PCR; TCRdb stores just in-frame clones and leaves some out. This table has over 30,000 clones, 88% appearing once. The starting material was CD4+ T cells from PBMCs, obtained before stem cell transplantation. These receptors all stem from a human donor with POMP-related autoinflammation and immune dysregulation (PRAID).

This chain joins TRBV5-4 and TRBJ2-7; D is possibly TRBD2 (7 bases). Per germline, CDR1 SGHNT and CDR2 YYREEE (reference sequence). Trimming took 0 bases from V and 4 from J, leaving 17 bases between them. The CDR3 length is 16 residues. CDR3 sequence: CASSLEGGGALYEQYF. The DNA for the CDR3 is TGTGCCAGCAGCTTGGAGGGAGGGGGGGCGTTATACGAGCAGTACTTC.

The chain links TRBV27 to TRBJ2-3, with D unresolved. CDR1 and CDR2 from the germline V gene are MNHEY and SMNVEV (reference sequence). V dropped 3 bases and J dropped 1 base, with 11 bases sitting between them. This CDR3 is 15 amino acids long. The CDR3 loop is CASSFLSAGTDTQYF. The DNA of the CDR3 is TGTGCCAGCAGTTTCTTAAGCGCCGGCACAGATACGCAGTATTTT.

CDR3 DNA sequence: TGCGCCAGCAGTTACGGGACACGGGTTTGGGTTCCAGATACGCAGTATTTT. This sequence encodes CASSYGTRVWVPDTQYF. The chain links TRBV5-1 to TRBJ2-3; the D gene is possibly TRBD1 (6 bases). Trimming left V 5 bases short and J 4 bases short, with 23 bases between. This CDR3 comprises 17 residues. Germline-derived CDR1 and CDR2 are SGHRS and YFSETQ.

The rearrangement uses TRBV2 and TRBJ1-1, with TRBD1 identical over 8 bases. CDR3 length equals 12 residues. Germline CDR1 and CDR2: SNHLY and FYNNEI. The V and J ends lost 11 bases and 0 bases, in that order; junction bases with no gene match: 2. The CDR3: CAGQGLNTEAFF. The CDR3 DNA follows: TGTGCCGGACAGGGTTTGAACACTGAAGCTTTCTTT.

The CDR3 loop reads CATSRDVQVSGANVLTF. CDR3 nucleotides: TGTGCCACCAGCAGAGATGTCCAAGTCTCTGGGGCCAACGTCCTGACTTTC. This chain joins TRBV15 and TRBJ2-6; D is ambiguous. Germline V lookup: CDR1 LNHNV, CDR2 YYDKDF (reference sequence). The CDR3 totals 17 residues. Trimming removed 0 bases at V and 0 bases at J, with 9 bases between. The entire variable domain, with the rest obtained from reference TRBV15 and TRBJ2-6, is as follows: DAMVIQNPRYQVTQFGKPVTLSCSQTLNHNVMYWYQQKSSQAPKLLFHYYDKDFNNEADTPDNFQSRRPNTSFCFLDIRSPGLGDTAMYLCATSRDVQVSGANVLTFGAGSRLTVL.

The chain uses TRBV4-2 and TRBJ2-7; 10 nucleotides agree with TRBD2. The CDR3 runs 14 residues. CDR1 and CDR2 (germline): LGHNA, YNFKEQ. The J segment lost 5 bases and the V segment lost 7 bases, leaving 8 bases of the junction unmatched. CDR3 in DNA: TGTGCCAGCACACTAAGCGGGAGGGCCGACGAGCAGTACTTC. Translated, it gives CASTLSGRADEQYF.

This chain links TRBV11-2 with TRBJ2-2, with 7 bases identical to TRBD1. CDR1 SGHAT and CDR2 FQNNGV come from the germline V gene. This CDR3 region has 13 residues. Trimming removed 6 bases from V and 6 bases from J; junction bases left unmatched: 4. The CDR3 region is CASRTGYAGELFF. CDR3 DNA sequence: TGTGCCAGCAGGACAGGGTACGCCGGGGAGCTGTTTTTT.

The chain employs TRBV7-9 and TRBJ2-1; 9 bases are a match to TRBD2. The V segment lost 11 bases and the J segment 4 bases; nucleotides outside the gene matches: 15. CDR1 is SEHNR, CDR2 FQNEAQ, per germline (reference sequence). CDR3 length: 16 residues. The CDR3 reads CAVQPLLAGAYNEQFF. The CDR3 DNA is TGTGCCGTTCAGCCCCTTTTAGCGGGGGCATACAATGAGCAGTTCTTC.